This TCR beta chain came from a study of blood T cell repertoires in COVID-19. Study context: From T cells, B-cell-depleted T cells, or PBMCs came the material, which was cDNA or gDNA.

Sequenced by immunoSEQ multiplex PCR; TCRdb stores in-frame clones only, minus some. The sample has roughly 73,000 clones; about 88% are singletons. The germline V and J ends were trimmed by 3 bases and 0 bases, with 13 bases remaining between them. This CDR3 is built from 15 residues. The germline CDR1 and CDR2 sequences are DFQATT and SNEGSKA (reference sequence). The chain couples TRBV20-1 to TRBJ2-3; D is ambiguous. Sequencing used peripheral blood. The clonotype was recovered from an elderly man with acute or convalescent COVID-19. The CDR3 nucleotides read TGCAGTGCTAGTAAGGCGGCATCTAGCACAGATACGCAGTATTTT. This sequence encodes CSASKAASSTDTQYF.